This TCR beta chain was profiled in a study of early T cells in non-severe SARS-CoV-2 infection. Findings and caveats of the study: Lookups in VDJdb leaned toward anti-spike CD8 responses and missed private and CD4 specificities.

Molecules of cDNA were individually given unique molecular identifiers that were attached to them. In TCRdb, the 5' RACE reads were re-called with MiXCR into one record per CDR3 protein. This table holds fewer than 55,000 distinct CDR3 sequences, roughly 11% found once. The CDR3 is 15 amino acids. Trimming took 5 bases from V and 1 from J, leaving 14 bases between them. Germline assignment: CDR1 MNHEY and CDR2 SVGAGI. This clonotype was counted between two and nine times. The target antigen is unknown. A much larger clone is a single base away; this may be a read error. The chain links TRBV6-5 to TRBJ1-1, with D possibly TRBD1 on 5 matching bases. This receptor was obtained from an adult who was a healthcare worker with PCR-confirmed SARS-CoV-2 infection or an uninfected control (not recorded which). The sequenced sample consisted of whole blood. The CDR3 coding sequence is TGTGCCAGCAGTACAGGCTGGGAATGGAACACTGAAGCTTTCTTT. Protein product: CASSTGWEWNTEAFF.